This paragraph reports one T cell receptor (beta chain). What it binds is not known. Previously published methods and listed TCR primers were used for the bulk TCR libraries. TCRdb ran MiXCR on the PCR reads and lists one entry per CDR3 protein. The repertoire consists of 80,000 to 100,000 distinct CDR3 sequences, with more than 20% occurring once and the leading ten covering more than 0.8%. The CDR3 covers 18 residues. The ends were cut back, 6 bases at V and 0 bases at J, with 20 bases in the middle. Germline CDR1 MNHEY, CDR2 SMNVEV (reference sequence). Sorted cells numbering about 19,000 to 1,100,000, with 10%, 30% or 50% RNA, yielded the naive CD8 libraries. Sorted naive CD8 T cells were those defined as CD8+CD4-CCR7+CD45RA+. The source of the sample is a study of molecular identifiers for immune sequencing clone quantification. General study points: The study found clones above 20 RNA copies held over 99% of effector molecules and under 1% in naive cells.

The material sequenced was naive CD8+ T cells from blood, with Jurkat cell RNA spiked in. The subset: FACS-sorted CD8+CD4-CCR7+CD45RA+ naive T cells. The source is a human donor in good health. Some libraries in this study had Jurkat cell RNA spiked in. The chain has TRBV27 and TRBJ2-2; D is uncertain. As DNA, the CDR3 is TGTGCCAGCAGGCCCCTGTCGGAACCCCCCCCGAACACCGGGGAGCTGTTTTTT. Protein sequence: CASRPLSEPPPNTGELFF.